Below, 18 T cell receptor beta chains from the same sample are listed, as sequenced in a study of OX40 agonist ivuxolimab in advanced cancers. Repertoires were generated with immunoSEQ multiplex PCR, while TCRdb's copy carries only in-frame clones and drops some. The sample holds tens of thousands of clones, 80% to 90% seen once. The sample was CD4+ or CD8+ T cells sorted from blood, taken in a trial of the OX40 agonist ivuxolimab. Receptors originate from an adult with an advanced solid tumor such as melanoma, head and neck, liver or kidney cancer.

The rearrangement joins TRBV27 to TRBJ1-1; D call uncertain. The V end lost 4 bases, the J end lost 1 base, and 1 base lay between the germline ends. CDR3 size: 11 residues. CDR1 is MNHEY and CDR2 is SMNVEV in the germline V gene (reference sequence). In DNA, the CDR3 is TGTGCCAGCAGTTCGAACACTGAAGCTTTCTTT. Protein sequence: CASSSNTEAFF.

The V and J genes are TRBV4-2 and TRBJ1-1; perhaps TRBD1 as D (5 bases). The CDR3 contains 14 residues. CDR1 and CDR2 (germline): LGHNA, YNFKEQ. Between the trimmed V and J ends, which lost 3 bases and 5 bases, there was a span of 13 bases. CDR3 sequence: CASSQRGVGTEAFF. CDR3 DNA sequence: TGTGCCAGCAGCCAGAGGGGTGTAGGTACTGAAGCTTTCTTT.

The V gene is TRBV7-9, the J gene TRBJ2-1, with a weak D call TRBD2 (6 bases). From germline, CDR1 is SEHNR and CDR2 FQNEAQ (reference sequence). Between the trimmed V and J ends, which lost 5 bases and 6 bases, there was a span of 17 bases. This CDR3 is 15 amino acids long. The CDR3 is CASSTRDGWANEQFF. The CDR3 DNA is TGTGCCAGCAGCACGCGGGACGGGTGGGCCAATGAGCAGTTCTTC.

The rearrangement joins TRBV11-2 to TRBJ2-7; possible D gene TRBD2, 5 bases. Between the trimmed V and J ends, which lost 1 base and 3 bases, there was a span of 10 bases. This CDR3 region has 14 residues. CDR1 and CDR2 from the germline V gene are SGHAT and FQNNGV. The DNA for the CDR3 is TGTGCCAGCAGCTTAGTCCCGGGGATCTACGAGCAGTACTTC. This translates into CASSLVPGIYEQYF.

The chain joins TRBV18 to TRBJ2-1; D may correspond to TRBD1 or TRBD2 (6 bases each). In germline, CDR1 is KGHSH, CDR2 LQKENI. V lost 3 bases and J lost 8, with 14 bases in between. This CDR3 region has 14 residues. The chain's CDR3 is CASSPRGHSDEQFF. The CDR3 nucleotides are TGTGCCAGCTCACCGCGGGGACACAGCGATGAGCAGTTCTTC.

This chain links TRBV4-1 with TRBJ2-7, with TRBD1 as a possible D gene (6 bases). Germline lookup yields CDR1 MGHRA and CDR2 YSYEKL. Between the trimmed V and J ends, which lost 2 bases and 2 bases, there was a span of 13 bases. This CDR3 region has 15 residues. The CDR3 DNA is TGCGCCAGCAGCCAAACCAGGGGATCCCCCTACGAGCAGTACTTC. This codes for CASSQTRGSPYEQYF.

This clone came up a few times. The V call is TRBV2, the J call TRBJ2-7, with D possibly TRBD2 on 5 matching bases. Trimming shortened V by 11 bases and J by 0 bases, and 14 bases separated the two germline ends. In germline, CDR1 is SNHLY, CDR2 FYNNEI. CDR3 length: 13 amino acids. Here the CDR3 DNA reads TGTGCCTTATCCGGGGATTTCTCCTACGAGCAGTACTTC. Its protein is CALSGDFSYEQYF.

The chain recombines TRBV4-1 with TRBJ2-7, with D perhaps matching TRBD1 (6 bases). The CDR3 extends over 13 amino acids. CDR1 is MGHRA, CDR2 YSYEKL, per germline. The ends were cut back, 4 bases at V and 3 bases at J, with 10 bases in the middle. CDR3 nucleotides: TGCGCCAGCAGCCCAGGCAGGGGCTACGAGCAGTACTTC. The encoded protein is CASSPGRGYEQYF.

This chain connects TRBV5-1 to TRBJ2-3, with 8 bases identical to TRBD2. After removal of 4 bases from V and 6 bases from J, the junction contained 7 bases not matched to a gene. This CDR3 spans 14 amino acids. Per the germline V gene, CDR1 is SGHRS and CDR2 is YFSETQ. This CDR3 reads CASSGVGTRDTQYF. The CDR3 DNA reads TGCGCCAGCAGCGGGGTGGGGACTAGGGATACGCAGTATTTT.

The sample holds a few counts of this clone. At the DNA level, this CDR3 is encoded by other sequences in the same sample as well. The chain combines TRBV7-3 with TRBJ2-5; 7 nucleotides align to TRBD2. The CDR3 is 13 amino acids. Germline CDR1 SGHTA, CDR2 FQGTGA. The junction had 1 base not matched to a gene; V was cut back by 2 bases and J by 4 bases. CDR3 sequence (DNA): TGTGCCAGCAGCTTAGCTAGCGGAGAGACCCAGTACTTC. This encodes CASSLASGETQYF. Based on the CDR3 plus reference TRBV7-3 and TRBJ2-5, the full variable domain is GAGVSQTPSNKVTEKGKYVELRCDPISGHTALYWYRQSLGQGPEFLIYFQGTGAADDSGLPNDRFFAVRPEGSVSTLKIQRTERGDSAVYLCASSLASGETQYFGPGTRLLVL.

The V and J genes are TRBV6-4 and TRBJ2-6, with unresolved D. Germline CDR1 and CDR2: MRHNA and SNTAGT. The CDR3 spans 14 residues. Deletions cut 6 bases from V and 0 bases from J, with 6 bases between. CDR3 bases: TGTGCCAGCAGCGAGATCTCTGGGGCCAACGTCCTGACTTTC. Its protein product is CASSEISGANVLTF.

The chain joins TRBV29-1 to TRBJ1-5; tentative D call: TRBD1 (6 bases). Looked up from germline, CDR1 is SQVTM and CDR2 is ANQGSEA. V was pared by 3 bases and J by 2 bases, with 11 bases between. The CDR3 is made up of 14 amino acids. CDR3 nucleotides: TGCAGCGTTGACATGGGGGCGGGCAATCAGCCCCAGCATTTT. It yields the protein CSVDMGAGNQPQHF.

CDR3 in amino acids: CASLEGWETQYF. DNA for the CDR3: TGTGCCAGCCTCGAGGGGTGGGAGACCCAGTACTTC. This chain joins TRBV6-1 and TRBJ2-5; possibly TRBD1 or TRBD2 for D (5 bases each). Per the germline V gene, CDR1 is MNHNS and CDR2 is SASEGT. The CDR3 length is 12 residues. With 8 bases removed from V and 5 bases from J, the gap between germline ends came to 12 bases.

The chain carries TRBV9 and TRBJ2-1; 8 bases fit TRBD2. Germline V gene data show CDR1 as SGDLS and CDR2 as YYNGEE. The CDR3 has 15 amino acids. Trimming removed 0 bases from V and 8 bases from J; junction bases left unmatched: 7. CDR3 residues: CASSVDGGAKDEQFF. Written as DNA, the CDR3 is TGTGCCAGCAGCGTAGACGGGGGGGCTAAGGATGAGCAGTTCTTC.

In DNA form, the CDR3 reads TGCGCCAGCAGCCAAGTTAAGACCGCCTTCGGTCAGCCCCAGCATTTT. Protein sequence: CASSQVKTAFGQPQHF. The chain couples TRBV4-1 to TRBJ1-5; D uncertain. Per germline, CDR1 MGHRA and CDR2 YSYEKL. There are 16 residues in the CDR3. V lost 1 base and J lost 6, with 16 bases in between.

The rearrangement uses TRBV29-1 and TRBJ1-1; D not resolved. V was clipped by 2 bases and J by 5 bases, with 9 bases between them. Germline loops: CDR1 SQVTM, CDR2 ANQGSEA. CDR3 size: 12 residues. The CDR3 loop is CSVETDQTEAFF. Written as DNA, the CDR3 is TGCAGCGTTGAAACGGACCAGACTGAAGCTTTCTTT.

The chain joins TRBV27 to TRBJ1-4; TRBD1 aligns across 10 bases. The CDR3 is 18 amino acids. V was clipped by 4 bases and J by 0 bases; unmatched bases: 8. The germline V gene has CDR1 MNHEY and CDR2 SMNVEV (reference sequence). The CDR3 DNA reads TGTGCCAGCAGTTCGACAGGGGGCAGGGTTGCAACTAATGAAAAACTGTTTTTT. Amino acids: CASSSTGGRVATNEKLFF.

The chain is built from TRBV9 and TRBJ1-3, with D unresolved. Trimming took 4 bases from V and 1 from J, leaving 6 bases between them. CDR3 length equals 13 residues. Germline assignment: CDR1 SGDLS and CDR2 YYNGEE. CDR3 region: CASSPGSGNTIYF. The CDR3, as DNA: TGTGCCAGCAGCCCTGGGTCTGGAAACACCATATATTTT. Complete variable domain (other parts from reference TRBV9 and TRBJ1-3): DSGVTQTPKHLITATGQRVTLRCSPRSGDLSVYWYQQSLDQGLQFLIQYYNGEERAKGNILERFSAQQFPDLHSELNLSSLELGDSALYFCASSPGSGNTIYFGEGSWLTVV.